This is a list of T cell receptor beta chains from one sample in a study of T cells after yellow fever vaccination. TCRdb analysed the 5' RACE reads with MiXCR anew, one entry per CDR3 protein. The sample carries 450,000 to 550,000 distinct CDR3 sequences, 21% recorded once. Here the sequenced sample was PBMCs, taken less than 25 days after the first yellow fever vaccination. These receptors were obtained from a man aged 18 to 29 who received the YFV17D yellow fever vaccine. The CDR3 runs from the conserved cysteine through the conserved F or W. Fields, in order: clone size, V gene, J gene, D gene, CDR3 DNA, CDR3 protein. D genes are given only for firm matches. Size is stated for part of the rows, as once, few or many counts, or as a class when the clone is expanded.

clone size: few; V gene: TRBV27; J gene: TRBJ2-3; D gene: .; CDR3 DNA: TGTGCCAGCATAGGTTCCGTCACAGATACGCAGTATTTT; CDR3 protein: CASIGSVTDTQYF
clone size: many; V gene: TRBV5-1; J gene: TRBJ1-2; D gene: TRBD1; CDR3 DNA: TGTGCCAGCAGCTTAGGGGACAGAAACTATGGCTACACCTTC; CDR3 protein: CASSLGDRNYGYTF
clone size: few; V gene: TRBV7-3; J gene: TRBJ2-1; D gene: TRBD2; CDR3 DNA: TGTGCCAGCAGCGGACGCGGGGGGGCACGTTTCCGTGAGCAGTTCTTC; CDR3 protein: CASSGRGGARFREQFF
clone size: few; V gene: TRBV29-1; J gene: TRBJ1-1; D gene: .; CDR3 DNA: TGCAGCGTTGGGAAAGACACTGAAGCTTTCTTT; CDR3 protein: CSVGKDTEAFF
clone size: .; V gene: TRBV7-3; J gene: TRBJ2-3; D gene: .; CDR3 DNA: TGTGCCAGCAGCCCTATAGGCGGTTTTGCAGATACGCAGTATTTT; CDR3 protein: CASSPIGGFADTQYF
clone size: few; V gene: TRBV10-3; J gene: TRBJ2-7; D gene: TRBD2; CDR3 DNA: TGTGCCATCAGCCCCGGTTGGCTAGCGGCAGCCTACGAGCAGTACTTC; CDR3 protein: CAISPGWLAAAYEQYF
clone size: few; V gene: TRBV4-1; J gene: TRBJ2-2; D gene: TRBD2; CDR3 DNA: TGCGCCAGCAGCCGACCGGGACTATCAAGCGCAGCTCCAAACACCGGGGAGCTGTTTTTT; CDR3 protein: CASSRPGLSSAAPNTGELFF
clone size: .; V gene: TRBV4-1; J gene: TRBJ1-2; D gene: .; CDR3 DNA: TGCGCCAGCAGCCAAGAAAAACGAGGAACGAATGGCTACACCTTC; CDR3 protein: CASSQEKRGTNGYTF
clone size: few; V gene: TRBV5-1; J gene: TRBJ1-2; D gene: TRBD1; CDR3 DNA: TGCGCCAGCAGCTTGCGTGCAGGGGGCGATGGCTACACCTTC; CDR3 protein: CASSLRAGGDGYTF
clone size: few; V gene: TRBV5-1; J gene: TRBJ2-2; D gene: TRBD2; CDR3 DNA: TGCGCCAGCAGCTTCTCGGGGGGACACACCGGGGAGCTGTTTTTT; CDR3 protein: CASSFSGGHTGELFF